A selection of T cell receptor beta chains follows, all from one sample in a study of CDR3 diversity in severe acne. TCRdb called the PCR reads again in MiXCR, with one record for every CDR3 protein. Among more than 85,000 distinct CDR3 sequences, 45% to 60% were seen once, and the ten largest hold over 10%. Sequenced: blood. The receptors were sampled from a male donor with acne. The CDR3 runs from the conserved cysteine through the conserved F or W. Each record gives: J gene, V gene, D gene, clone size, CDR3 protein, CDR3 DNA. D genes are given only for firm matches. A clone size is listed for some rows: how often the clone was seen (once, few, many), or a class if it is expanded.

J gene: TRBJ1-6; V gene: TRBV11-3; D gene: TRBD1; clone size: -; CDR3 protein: CASSLEGTGGSPLHF; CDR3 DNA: TGTGCCAGCAGCTTAGAAGGGACAGGGGGATCACCCCTCCACTTT
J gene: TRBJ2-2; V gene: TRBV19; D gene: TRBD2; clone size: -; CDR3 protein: CASSIDPAGTGELFF; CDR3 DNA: TGTGCCAGTAGTATAGATCCAGCGGGAACCGGGGAGCTGTTTTTT
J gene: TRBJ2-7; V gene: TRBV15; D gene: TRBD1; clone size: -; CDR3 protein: CATSRQGDTGELYF; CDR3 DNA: TGTGCCACCAGCAGACAGGGGGACACCGGGGAGCTGTACTTC
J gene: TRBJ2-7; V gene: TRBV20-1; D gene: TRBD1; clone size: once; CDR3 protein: CSASPGGAGNEQYF; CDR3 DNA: TGCAGTGCTAGCCCAGGGGGCGCGGGGAACGAGCAGTACTTC
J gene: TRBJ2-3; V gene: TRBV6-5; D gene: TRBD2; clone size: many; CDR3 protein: CASSYLAGSHTQYF; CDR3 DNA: TGTGCCAGCAGTTACCTAGCGGGATCTCATACGCAGTATTTT
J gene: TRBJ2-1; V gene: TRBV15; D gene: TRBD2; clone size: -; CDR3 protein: CATTRTSGAVEQFF; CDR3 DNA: TGTGCCACCACCAGGACTAGCGGGGCCGTGGAGCAGTTCTTC
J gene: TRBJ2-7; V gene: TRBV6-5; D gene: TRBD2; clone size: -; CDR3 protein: CASSYMRLAGGHEQYF; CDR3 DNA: TGTGCCAGCAGTTACATGCGCCTAGCGGGAGGCCACGAGCAGTACTTC
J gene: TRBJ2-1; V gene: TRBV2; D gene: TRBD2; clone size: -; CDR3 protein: CASSAFGTSGGVGEQFF; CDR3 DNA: TGTGCCAGCAGTGCTTTCGGGACTAGCGGGGGGGTCGGCGAGCAGTTCTTC
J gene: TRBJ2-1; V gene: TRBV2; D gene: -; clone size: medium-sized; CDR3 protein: CATPGSLSGTGQFF; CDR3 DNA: TGTGCCACCCCGGGGTCCCTCAGTGGTACTGGGCAGTTCTTC
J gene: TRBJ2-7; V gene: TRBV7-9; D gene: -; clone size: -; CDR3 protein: CASRGGTGGTSGAYEQYF; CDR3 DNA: TGTGCCAGCCGAGGCGGGACAGGGGGTACTAGCGGGGCCTACGAGCAGTACTTC
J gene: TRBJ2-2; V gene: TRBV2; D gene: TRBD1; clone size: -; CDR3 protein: CASSDLYGTGLDTGELFF; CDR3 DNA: TGTGCCAGCAGTGACTTATACGGGACAGGGTTGGACACCGGGGAGCTGTTTTTT
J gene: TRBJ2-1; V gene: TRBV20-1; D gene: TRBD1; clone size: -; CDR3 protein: CSAHNRGTYNEQFF; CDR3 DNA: TGCAGTGCTCATAACAGGGGGACCTACAATGAGCAGTTCTTC
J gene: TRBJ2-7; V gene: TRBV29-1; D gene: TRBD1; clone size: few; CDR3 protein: CSVEMRRTGDSEQYF; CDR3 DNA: TGCAGCGTTGAAATGAGAAGGACAGGGGATTCCGAGCAGTACTTC
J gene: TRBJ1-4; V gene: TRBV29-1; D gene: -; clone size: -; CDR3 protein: CSVARAEKLFF; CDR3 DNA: TGCAGCGTCGCCCGGGCAGAAAAACTGTTTTTT
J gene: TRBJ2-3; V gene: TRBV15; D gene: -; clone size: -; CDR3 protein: CATSRGIDTQYF; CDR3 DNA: TGTGCCACCAGCAGAGGGATTGATACGCAGTATTTT
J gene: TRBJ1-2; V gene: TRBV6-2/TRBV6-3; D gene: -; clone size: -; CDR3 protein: CASTAKGRDYGYTF; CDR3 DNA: TGTGCCAGCACCGCTAAAGGCAGGGACTATGGCTACACCTTC
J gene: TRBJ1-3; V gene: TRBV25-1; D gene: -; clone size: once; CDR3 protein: CASSVGGNTIYF; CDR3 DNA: TGTGCCAGCAGCGTAGGAGGAAACACCATATATTTT
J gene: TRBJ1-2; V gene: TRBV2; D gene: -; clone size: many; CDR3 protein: CASSRPGYGYTF; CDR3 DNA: TGTGCCAGCAGTCGGCCAGGCTACGGCTACACCTTC
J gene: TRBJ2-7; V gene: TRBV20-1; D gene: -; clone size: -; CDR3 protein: CSARDKGAYEQYF; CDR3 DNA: TGCAGTGCTAGAGATAAGGGAGCCTACGAGCAGTACTTC
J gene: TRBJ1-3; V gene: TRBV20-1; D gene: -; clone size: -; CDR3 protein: CSAIQDTEEYGYTIYF; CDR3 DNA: TGCAGTGCTATACAGGACACCGAAGAATATGGCTACACCATATATTTT
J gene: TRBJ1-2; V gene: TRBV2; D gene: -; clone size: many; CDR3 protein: CASRQGRAANYGYTF; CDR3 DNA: TGTGCCAGCAGGCAGGGTCGGGCGGCTAACTATGGCTACACCTTC
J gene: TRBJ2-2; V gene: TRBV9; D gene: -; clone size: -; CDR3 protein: CASSVRDLNTGELFF; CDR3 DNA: TGTGCCAGCAGCGTCCGGGACCTCAATACCGGGGAGCTGTTTTTT
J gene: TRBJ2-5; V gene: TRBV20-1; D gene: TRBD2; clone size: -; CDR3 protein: CSAKGLAGGRETQYF; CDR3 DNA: TGCAGTGCTAAAGGACTAGCGGGAGGTAGGGAGACCCAGTACTTC
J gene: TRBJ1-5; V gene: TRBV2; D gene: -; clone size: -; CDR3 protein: CASSVGREGNQPQHF; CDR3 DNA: TGTGCCAGCAGTGTGGGCAGGGAGGGCAATCAGCCCCAGCATTTT
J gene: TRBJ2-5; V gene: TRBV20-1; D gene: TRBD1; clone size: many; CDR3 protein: CSARDIGGMETQYF; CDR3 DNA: TGCAGTGCTAGAGATATAGGGGGCATGGAGACCCAGTACTTC
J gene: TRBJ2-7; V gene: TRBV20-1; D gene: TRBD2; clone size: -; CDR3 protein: CSARAPGLAPREQYF; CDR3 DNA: TGCAGTGCTAGAGCTCCGGGACTAGCCCCACGGGAGCAGTACTTC
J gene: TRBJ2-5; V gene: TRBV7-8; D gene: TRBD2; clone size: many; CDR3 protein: CASRGTSGRARETQYF; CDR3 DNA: TGTGCCAGCAGGGGGACTAGCGGGAGGGCACGGGAGACCCAGTACTTC
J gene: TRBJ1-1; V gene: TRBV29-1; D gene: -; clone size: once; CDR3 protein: CSVEGGNTEAFF; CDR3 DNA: TGCAGCGTTGAAGGGGGGAACACTGAAGCTTTCTTT
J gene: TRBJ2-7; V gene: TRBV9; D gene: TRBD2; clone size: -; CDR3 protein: CASSGLTSGRYEQYF; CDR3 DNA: TGTGCCAGCAGCGGATTGACTAGCGGGAGATACGAGCAGTACTTC
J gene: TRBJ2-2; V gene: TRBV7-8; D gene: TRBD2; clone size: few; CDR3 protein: CASSFRVGGKTGELFF; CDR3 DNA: TGTGCCAGCAGCTTCAGGGTGGGGGGGAAGACCGGGGAGCTGTTTTTT
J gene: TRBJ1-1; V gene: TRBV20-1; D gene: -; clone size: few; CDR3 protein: CSAREDPNTEAFF; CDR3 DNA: TGCAGTGCTAGAGAGGACCCAAACACTGAAGCTTTCTTT
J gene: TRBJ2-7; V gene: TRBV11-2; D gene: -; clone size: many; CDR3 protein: CASSFGPPPGYEQYF; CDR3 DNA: TGTGCCAGCAGCTTCGGACCCCCGCCGGGTTACGAGCAGTACTTC